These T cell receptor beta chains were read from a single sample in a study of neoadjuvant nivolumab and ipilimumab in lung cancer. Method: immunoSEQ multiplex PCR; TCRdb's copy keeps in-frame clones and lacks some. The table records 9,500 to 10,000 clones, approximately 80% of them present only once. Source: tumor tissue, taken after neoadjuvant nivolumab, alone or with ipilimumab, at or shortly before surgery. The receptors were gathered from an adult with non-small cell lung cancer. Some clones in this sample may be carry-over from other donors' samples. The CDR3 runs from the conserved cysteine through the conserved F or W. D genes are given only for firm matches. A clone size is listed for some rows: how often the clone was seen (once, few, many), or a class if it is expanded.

CDR3 protein: CASSPRTDTQYF
CDR3 DNA: TGTGCCAGCAGCCCTAGGACAGATACGCAGTATTTT
D gene: .
V gene: TRBV7-2
J gene: TRBJ2-3
clone size: few

CDR3 protein: CASSQVLLSYNEQFF
CDR3 DNA: TGTGCCAGCAGCCAGGTGCTCCTCTCCTACAATGAGCAGTTCTTC
D gene: .
V gene: TRBV7-6
J gene: TRBJ2-1
clone size: .

CDR3 protein: CSAATGGIYEQYF
CDR3 DNA: TGCAGCGCAGCGACAGGCGGGATTTACGAGCAGTACTTC
D gene: .
V gene: TRBV29-1
J gene: TRBJ2-7
clone size: .

CDR3 protein: CASGRRGSTDTQYF
CDR3 DNA: TGTGCCTCCGGTAGACGGGGGAGCACAGATACGCAGTATTTT
D gene: .
V gene: TRBV30
J gene: TRBJ2-3
clone size: .

CDR3 protein: CASSLLATYSNQPQHF
CDR3 DNA: TGTGCCAGCAGCTTGTTGGCGACCTATAGCAATCAGCCCCAGCATTTT
D gene: .
V gene: TRBV5-6
J gene: TRBJ1-5
clone size: few

CDR3 protein: CASSGYDRTANYGYTF
CDR3 DNA: TGCGCCAGCAGCGGATACGATAGGACGGCTAACTATGGCTACACCTTC
D gene: .
V gene: TRBV5-1
J gene: TRBJ1-2
clone size: .

CDR3 protein: CATEGAWADLDYGYTF
CDR3 DNA: TGTGCCACCGAAGGAGCCTGGGCTGATTTAGACTATGGCTACACCTTC
D gene: .
V gene: TRBV2
J gene: TRBJ1-2
clone size: few

CDR3 protein: CASSQDTLDREHYYGYTF
CDR3 DNA: TGCGCCAGCAGCCAAGATACCCTGGACAGGGAACATTACTATGGCTACACCTTC
D gene: TRBD1
V gene: TRBV4-3
J gene: TRBJ1-2
clone size: .

CDR3 protein: CASSLGQGTLYEQYF
CDR3 DNA: TGTGCCAGCAGTTTGGGACAGGGGACCCTCTACGAGCAGTACTTC
D gene: TRBD1
V gene: TRBV2
J gene: TRBJ2-7
clone size: .

CDR3 protein: CASSITGVSNQPQHF
CDR3 DNA: TGTGCCAGCAGCATAACAGGGGTTAGCAATCAGCCCCAGCATTTT
D gene: TRBD1
V gene: TRBV5-6
J gene: TRBJ1-5
clone size: .

CDR3 protein: CASSQPQGLSYEQYF
CDR3 DNA: TGCGCCAGCAGCCAACCCCAGGGGCTCTCCTACGAGCAGTACTTC
D gene: .
V gene: TRBV4-1
J gene: TRBJ2-7
clone size: .

CDR3 protein: CASSAGGNTGELFF
CDR3 DNA: TGTGCCAGCTCCGCGGGGGGCAACACCGGGGAGCTGTTTTTT
D gene: TRBD2
V gene: TRBV18
J gene: TRBJ2-2
clone size: .

CDR3 protein: CASSPPGTGSTPEQYF
CDR3 DNA: TGTGCCAGCTCACCACCCGGGACAGGATCGACTCCCGAGCAGTACTTC
D gene: TRBD1
V gene: TRBV18
J gene: TRBJ2-7
clone size: .

CDR3 protein: CASSSYPGQGLNTEAFF
CDR3 DNA: TGTGCCAGCAGCTCCTATCCCGGACAGGGACTGAACACTGAAGCTTTCTTT
D gene: TRBD1
V gene: TRBV7-2
J gene: TRBJ1-1
clone size: few

CDR3 protein: CASSQPVDIRREGRDTQYF
CDR3 DNA: TGTGCCAGCAGCCAACCCGTTGATATTCGGCGGGAGGGCCGGGATACGCAGTATTTT
D gene: TRBD2
V gene: TRBV4-2
J gene: TRBJ2-3
clone size: .

CDR3 protein: CASSARGDNYNEQFF
CDR3 DNA: TGTGCCAGCAGCGCGAGGGGGGACAATTACAATGAGCAGTTCTTC
D gene: .
V gene: TRBV9
J gene: TRBJ2-1
clone size: .

CDR3 protein: CASSKGVGTDNDYGYTF
CDR3 DNA: TGTGCCAGCAGCAAGGGGGTGGGGACAGACAATGACTATGGCTACACCTTC
D gene: TRBD1
V gene: TRBV7-9
J gene: TRBJ1-2
clone size: .

CDR3 protein: CASQRQGPYEQYF
CDR3 DNA: TGTGCCAGCCAAAGGCAGGGGCCGTACGAGCAGTACTTC
D gene: .
V gene: TRBV6-1
J gene: TRBJ2-7
clone size: .

CDR3 protein: CASSEALLRGSSTDTQYF
CDR3 DNA: TGTGCCAGCAGTGAAGCCTTACTCCGGGGGAGTAGCACAGATACGCAGTATTTT
D gene: .
V gene: TRBV2
J gene: TRBJ2-3
clone size: .

CDR3 protein: CASSPSPATEQYF
CDR3 DNA: TGCGCCAGCAGCCCGTCCCCCGCTACAGAGCAGTACTTC
D gene: .
V gene: TRBV5-1
J gene: TRBJ2-7
clone size: .

CDR3 protein: CASSQEQGWEEQYF
CDR3 DNA: TGTGCCAGCAGCCAAGAGCAGGGGTGGGAAGAGCAGTACTTC
D gene: .
V gene: TRBV7-8
J gene: TRBJ2-7
clone size: .

CDR3 protein: CASSPEGGRNTGELFF
CDR3 DNA: TGCGCCAGCAGCCCCGAGGGGGGTCGTAACACCGGGGAGCTGTTTTTT
D gene: .
V gene: TRBV5-1
J gene: TRBJ2-2
clone size: .

CDR3 protein: CAISDRSKDNEQFF
CDR3 DNA: TGTGCCATCAGTGATCGGAGCAAAGACAATGAGCAGTTCTTC
D gene: .
V gene: TRBV10-3
J gene: TRBJ2-1
clone size: once

CDR3 protein: CAISDSKHQPQHF
CDR3 DNA: TGTGCCATCAGTGATTCTAAGCATCAGCCCCAGCATTTT
D gene: .
V gene: TRBV10-3
J gene: TRBJ1-5
clone size: .

CDR3 protein: CASSYAEQKKLFF
CDR3 DNA: TGTGCCAGCAGTTACGCCGAACAAAAAAAACTGTTTTTT
D gene: .
V gene: TRBV6-5
J gene: TRBJ1-4
clone size: .

CDR3 protein: CASSDGEAGRYEQYF
CDR3 DNA: TGTGCCAGCAGTGATGGGGAAGCCGGCCGTTACGAGCAGTACTTC
D gene: .
V gene: TRBV2
J gene: TRBJ2-7
clone size: .

CDR3 protein: CASSLAGRPQGEQFF
CDR3 DNA: TGCGCCAGCAGCTTGGCCGGTAGACCACAAGGTGAGCAGTTCTTC
D gene: .
V gene: TRBV5-1
J gene: TRBJ2-1
clone size: .

CDR3 protein: CASSLRASGNLYNEQFF
CDR3 DNA: TGTGCCAGCAGCTTAAGGGCTAGCGGGAACCTCTACAATGAGCAGTTCTTC
D gene: TRBD2
V gene: TRBV7-2
J gene: TRBJ2-1
clone size: .

CDR3 protein: CASSQGTSGPYNEQFF
CDR3 DNA: TGCGCCAGCAGCCAAGGGACTAGCGGACCCTACAATGAGCAGTTCTTC
D gene: TRBD2
V gene: TRBV4-3
J gene: TRBJ2-1
clone size: .

CDR3 protein: CASSQTGLMSYEQYF
CDR3 DNA: TGCGCCAGCAGCCAGACGGGACTGATGTCCTACGAGCAGTACTTC
D gene: .
V gene: TRBV5-1
J gene: TRBJ2-7
clone size: .

CDR3 protein: CASSGLAGGPQETQYF
CDR3 DNA: TGTGCCAGCAGTGGACTAGCGGGAGGGCCACAAGAGACCCAGTACTTC
D gene: TRBD2
V gene: TRBV9
J gene: TRBJ2-5
clone size: .

CDR3 protein: CASSPQWTVGITSSDEQFF
CDR3 DNA: TGTGCCAGCAGCCCCCAGTGGACGGTCGGGATAACTAGTAGCGATGAGCAGTTCTTC
D gene: .
V gene: TRBV11-3
J gene: TRBJ2-1
clone size: few

CDR3 protein: CASSQELTDLGQFF
CDR3 DNA: TGTGCCAGCAGCCAAGAACTGACTGATTTGGGGCAGTTCTTC
D gene: .
V gene: TRBV4-2
J gene: TRBJ2-1
clone size: .

CDR3 protein: CASSLFRGGTSGNTIYF
CDR3 DNA: TGTGCCAGCAGCTTATTTCGTGGGGGCACCTCTGGAAACACCATATATTTT
D gene: .
V gene: TRBV11-2
J gene: TRBJ1-3
clone size: few

CDR3 protein: CASSPVGGGGNSYEQYF
CDR3 DNA: TGTGCCAGCAGCCCGGTCGGGGGCGGGGGAAACTCCTACGAGCAGTACTTC
D gene: .
V gene: TRBV4-2
J gene: TRBJ2-7
clone size: .

CDR3 protein: CASREGTGYSYEQYF
CDR3 DNA: TGCGCCAGCAGAGAGGGCACAGGCTACTCCTACGAGCAGTACTTC
D gene: .
V gene: TRBV10-2
J gene: TRBJ2-7
clone size: .

CDR3 protein: CASSLAWGEQFF
CDR3 DNA: TGTGCCAGCAGCTTAGCTTGGGGTGAGCAGTTCTTC
D gene: .
V gene: TRBV7-2
J gene: TRBJ2-1
clone size: .

CDR3 protein: CASSLTGTSGFEQYF
CDR3 DNA: TGTGCCAGCAGCCTCACCGGGACTAGCGGGTTCGAGCAGTACTTC
D gene: TRBD2
V gene: TRBV11-2
J gene: TRBJ2-7
clone size: .

CDR3 protein: CASSPMIANRETQYF
CDR3 DNA: TGTGCCAGCTCACCAATGATCGCTAACCGAGAGACCCAGTACTTC
D gene: .
V gene: TRBV18
J gene: TRBJ2-5
clone size: .

CDR3 protein: CASSHITSGGDTEAFF
CDR3 DNA: TGTGCCAGCAGTCACATTACGTCCGGGGGTGACACTGAAGCTTTCTTT
D gene: .
V gene: TRBV2
J gene: TRBJ1-1
clone size: .

CDR3 protein: CASSQDLSSGSGETQYF
CDR3 DNA: TGCGCCAGCAGCCAAGATCTGAGTAGCGGGAGTGGGGAGACCCAGTACTTC
D gene: TRBD2
V gene: TRBV4-1
J gene: TRBJ2-5
clone size: .

CDR3 protein: CASSFWGGREAFF
CDR3 DNA: TGCGCCAGCAGCTTCTGGGGAGGCAGGGAAGCTTTCTTT
D gene: .
V gene: TRBV5-1
J gene: TRBJ1-1
clone size: few

CDR3 protein: CASSWKGRDGNTIYF
CDR3 DNA: TGTGCCAGCAGCTGGAAAGGCAGGGATGGAAACACCATATATTTT
D gene: .
V gene: TRBV7-2
J gene: TRBJ1-3
clone size: .

CDR3 protein: CASRKTGSSYEQYF
CDR3 DNA: TGTGCCAGCCGTAAAACCGGCAGCTCCTACGAGCAGTACTTC
D gene: .
V gene: TRBV6-6
J gene: TRBJ2-7
clone size: .

CDR3 protein: CASNQGDEQYF
CDR3 DNA: TGTGCCAGCAACCAGGGGGACGAGCAGTACTTC
D gene: TRBD1
V gene: TRBV6-5
J gene: TRBJ2-7
clone size: once

CDR3 protein: CASSLLSYEQYF
CDR3 DNA: TGTGCCAGCTCACTCCTTAGTTACGAGCAGTACTTC
D gene: .
V gene: TRBV18
J gene: TRBJ2-7
clone size: .

CDR3 protein: CASSSRVAGGPTDTQYF
CDR3 DNA: TGTGCCAGCAGCTCTCGGGTAGCGGGGGGCCCCACAGATACGCAGTATTTT
D gene: TRBD2
V gene: TRBV5-4
J gene: TRBJ2-3
clone size: .